The rows below give T cell receptor beta chains drawn from one sample of a study of OX40 agonist ivuxolimab in advanced cancers. This table comes from immunoSEQ multiplex PCR, and its TCRdb copy is limited to in-frame clones, with some not included. Among tens of thousands of clones listed, around 83% were seen once. This sample comprised CD4+ or CD8+ T cells sorted from blood, obtained in a trial of the OX40 agonist ivuxolimab. These receptors were collected from an adult with an advanced solid tumor such as melanoma, head and neck, liver or kidney cancer. Both conserved end residues are part of each CDR3. The D gene is left open where the match is weak. Size is stated for part of the rows, as once, few or many counts, or as a class when the clone is expanded.

>TRBJ1-4|TRBV30|-|once
CAWSPIVGSATNEKLFF
TGTGCCTGGAGTCCCATCGTGGGCAGCGCAACTAATGAAAAACTGTTTTTT
>TRBJ2-7|TRBV6-6|-|-
CASGFGSEQYF
TGTGCCAGCGGTTTCGGTTCCGAGCAGTACTTC
>TRBJ2-7|TRBV6-1|TRBD2|-
CASSFGLAAYEQYF
TGTGCCAGCAGCTTTGGACTAGCGGCTTACGAGCAGTACTTC
>TRBJ2-1|TRBV2|TRBD2|-
CASHPGGTSINEQFF
TGTGCCAGCCACCCGGGTGGGACTAGTATTAATGAGCAGTTCTTC
>TRBJ2-5|TRBV7-7|-|few
CASSLQSGWAQYF
TGTGCTAGCAGCTTGCAGTCCGGTTGGGCCCAGTACTTC
>TRBJ2-2|TRBV4-2|TRBD1|-
CASSQDLGTGGSNTGELFF
TGTGCCAGCAGCCAAGATTTGGGGACAGGGGGTTCGAACACCGGGGAGCTGTTTTTT
>TRBJ2-7|TRBV7-8|TRBD1|-
CASSLARTGYEQYF
TGTGCCAGCAGCTTAGCTAGGACAGGGTACGAGCAGTACTTC
>TRBJ2-1|TRBV4-1|-|-
CASSQFNPYNEQFF
TGCGCCAGCAGCCAATTCAACCCCTACAATGAGCAGTTCTTC
>TRBJ2-7|TRBV5-6|-|-
CASSLRAGYEQYF
TGTGCCAGCAGCCTACGGGCAGGCTACGAGCAGTACTTC
>TRBJ1-1|TRBV5-1|-|-
CASSPYGPGMNTEAFF
TGCGCCAGCAGCCCGTACGGTCCAGGCATGAACACTGAAGCTTTCTTT
>TRBJ2-5|TRBV7-9|TRBD2|-
CASSPRLAGAAGETQYF
TGTGCCAGCAGCCCCAGACTAGCGGGGGCCGCGGGAGAGACCCAGTACTTC
>TRBJ2-2|TRBV19|TRBD1|once
CASWDREMAGELFF
TGTGCCAGTTGGGACAGGGAAATGGCCGGGGAGCTGTTTTTT
>TRBJ2-1|TRBV7-7|TRBD2|-
CASSPGLAGEDEQFF
TGTGCCAGCAGCCCGGGACTAGCGGGAGAGGATGAGCAGTTCTTC
>TRBJ2-7|TRBV5-5|-|-
CASSSVGHNYEQYF
TGTGCCAGCAGCTCGGTGGGACATAATTACGAGCAGTACTTC
>TRBJ1-1|TRBV7-9|TRBD1|-
CASSLRDRGVTEAFF
TGTGCCAGCAGCTTACGGGACAGGGGGGTAACTGAAGCTTTCTTT
>TRBJ2-7|TRBV27|-|-
CASSLGYEQYF
TGTGCCAGCAGTTTAGGTTACGAGCAGTACTTC
>TRBJ1-6|TRBV10-1|-|-
CASSESMNPGSSPLHF
TGCGCCAGCAGTGAGTCGATGAACCCTGGAAGTTCACCCCTCCACTTT
>TRBJ2-7|TRBV27|-|-
CASSLRVADPYEQYF
TGTGCCAGCAGTTTGCGGGTAGCGGACCCCTATGAGCAGTACTTC
>TRBJ1-1|TRBV7-9|-|many
CASIQGTEAFF
TGTGCCAGCATCCAGGGGACTGAAGCTTTCTTT
>TRBJ2-3|TRBV6-5|-|-
CASSWGRTQYF
TGTGCCAGCAGTTGGGGGCGTACGCAGTATTTT
>TRBJ2-7|TRBV19|-|-
CASTAGSEQYF
TGTGCCAGTACCGCCGGATCCGAGCAGTACTTC
>TRBJ2-7|TRBV28|TRBD2|-
CASSERSGRAGYEQYF
TGTGCCAGCAGCGAACGGAGCGGGAGGGCGGGGTACGAGCAGTACTTC
>TRBJ1-4|TRBV6-1|-|-
CASKTRDEKLFF
TGTGCCAGCAAAACCCGGGATGAAAAACTGTTTTTT
>TRBJ1-4|TRBV7-6|-|-
CASSLGPRGSTNEKLFF
TGTGCCAGCAGCCTGGGGCCCAGGGGATCAACTAATGAAAAACTGTTTTTT
>TRBJ2-1|TRBV30|-|-
CAWMGIGSNEQFF
TGTGCCTGGATGGGCATTGGGAGCAATGAGCAGTTCTTC
>TRBJ2-3|TRBV5-1|TRBD1|-
CASSWAGGATDTQYF
TGCGCCAGCAGTTGGGCAGGGGGTGCCACAGATACGCAGTATTTT
>TRBJ2-1|TRBV13|-|-
CASSLRTGIGEQFF
TGTGCCAGCAGTTTACGGACGGGTATAGGGGAGCAGTTCTTC
>TRBJ2-7|TRBV9|-|-
CASSVAAGRGYEQYF
TGTGCCAGCAGCGTAGCGGCGGGCCGGGGCTACGAGCAGTACTTC
>TRBJ2-2|TRBV9|-|-
CASSVHRITGELFF
TGTGCCAGCAGCGTCCACAGGATCACCGGGGAGCTGTTTTTT
>TRBJ2-7|TRBV19|TRBD2|-
CASSLLAASTYEQYF
TGTGCCAGTAGTTTACTAGCGGCCAGTACCTACGAGCAGTACTTC
>TRBJ2-2|TRBV11-2|-|-
CASSLGGTGELFF
TGTGCCAGCAGCTTAGGAGGGACCGGGGAGCTGTTTTTT
>TRBJ1-2|TRBV9|TRBD1|-
CASSAGTGASGYTF
TGTGCCAGCAGCGCCGGGACAGGGGCGAGTGGCTACACCTTC
>TRBJ2-3|TRBV4-1|-|few
CASSQDSLTTQYF
TGCGCCAGCAGCCAAGATTCGTTAACGACGCAGTATTTT
>TRBJ1-5|TRBV4-1|-|once
CASAQDSNQPQHF
TGCGCCAGCGCGCAGGACAGCAATCAGCCCCAGCATTTT
>TRBJ1-6|TRBV6-1|-|-
CASSEAGPSSYNSPLHF
TGTGCCAGCAGTGAAGCCGGTCCGAGCTCCTATAATTCACCCCTCCACTTT
>TRBJ1-2|TRBV5-6|-|once
CASSLASGWRYGYTF
TGTGCCAGCAGCTTGGCCAGCGGTTGGCGATATGGCTACACCTTC
>TRBJ2-5|TRBV7-2|-|-
CASSLFPAQETQYF
TGTGCCAGCAGCTTATTTCCCGCCCAAGAGACCCAGTACTTC
>TRBJ2-1|TRBV5-4|TRBD2|-
CASGLVSHEQFF
TGTGCCAGCGGACTAGTTTCCCATGAGCAGTTCTTC
>TRBJ2-7|TRBV14|TRBD1|-
CASSQTGTLSYEQYF
TGTGCCAGCAGCCAGACAGGGACCCTATCCTACGAGCAGTACTTC
>TRBJ2-7|TRBV23-1|TRBD2|-
CASIPLAGRSYEQYF
TGCGCCAGCATCCCCCTAGCGGGAAGGTCCTACGAGCAGTACTTC
>TRBJ2-1|TRBV5-6|TRBD2|-
CASSFSGTTSYNEQFF
TGTGCCAGCAGCTTCTCCGGGACTACCTCCTACAATGAGCAGTTCTTC
>TRBJ2-7|TRBV27|TRBD2|-
CASSSLTSGSIDEQYF
TGTGCCAGCAGTTCGTTGACTAGCGGGAGCATCGACGAGCAGTACTTC
>TRBJ2-1|TRBV10-3|-|-
CAISALQDGPWYEQFF
TGTGCCATCAGTGCTTTACAGGACGGACCGTGGTATGAGCAGTTCTTC
>TRBJ2-1|TRBV4-2|TRBD2|-
CASSQETSGGGSYNEQFF
TGTGCCAGCAGCCAGGAAACTAGCGGGGGAGGATCCTACAATGAGCAGTTCTTC